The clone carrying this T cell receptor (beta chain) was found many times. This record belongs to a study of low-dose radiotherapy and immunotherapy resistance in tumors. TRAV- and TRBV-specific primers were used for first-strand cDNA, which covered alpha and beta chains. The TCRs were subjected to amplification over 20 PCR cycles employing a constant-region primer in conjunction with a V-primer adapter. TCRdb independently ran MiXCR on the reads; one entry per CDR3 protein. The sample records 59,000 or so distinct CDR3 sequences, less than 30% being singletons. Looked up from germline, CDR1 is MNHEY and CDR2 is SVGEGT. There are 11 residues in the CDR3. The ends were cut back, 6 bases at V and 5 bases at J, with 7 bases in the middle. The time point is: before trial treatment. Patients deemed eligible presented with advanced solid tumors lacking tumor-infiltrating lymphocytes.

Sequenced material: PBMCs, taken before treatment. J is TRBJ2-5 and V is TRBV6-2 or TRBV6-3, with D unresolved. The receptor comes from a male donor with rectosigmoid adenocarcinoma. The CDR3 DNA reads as TGTGCCAGCAGGGTGGGGGAGACCCAGTACTTC. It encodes CASRVGETQYF.